This T cell receptor beta chain was sequenced during a study of blood T cell repertoires in COVID-19. TCRdb keeps only in-frame clones here, not all; method: immunoSEQ multiplex PCR. Of roughly 180,000 clones in the sample, about 82% are singletons; the top ten hold 4.5% to 6.5%. CDR1 is SGHVS and CDR2 is FQNEAQ in the germline V gene. The CDR3 is 14 residues long. J was trimmed by 1 base and V by 11 bases; bases with no gene match: 7. This TCR was sampled from a woman between 25 and 40 years old with acute or convalescent COVID-19. The sample comprised peripheral blood. The chain carries TRBV7-8 and TRBJ2-2; TRBD2 aligns across 7 bases. CDR3 residues: CAVRGEWNTGELFF. The CDR3 region has the DNA TGTGCCGTCCGGGGGGAGTGGAACACCGGGGAGCTGTTTTTT.